This T cell receptor (beta chain) was profiled in a study of T cells after yellow fever vaccination. Across the study: Those fractions that held only low numbers of cells were prepared using the SMART-Seq v4 Ultra Low Input RNA kit.

MiXCR, applied by TCRdb to the 5' RACE reads, yields one record per CDR3 protein. The sample has about 400,000 distinct CDR3 sequences, roughly 6.2% seen once; the top ten hold approximately 15%. Trimming at V came to 5 bases and at J to 3 bases, leaving 7 bases not matched to a gene. The CDR3 loop spans 15 amino acids. Germline loops: CDR1 DFQATT, CDR2 SNEGSKA (reference sequence). This clonotype was sampled from a man aged 30-40 years who received the YFV17D yellow fever vaccine. Here the sequenced sample was PBMCs, taken 5 days after the yellow fever booster vaccination. The J gene is TRBJ2-7, the V gene TRBV20-1, with 13 bases matching TRBD2. CDR3 sequence: CSASGTSGILYEQYF. The CDR3 DNA follows: TGCAGTGCTTCCGGGACTAGCGGGATCCTCTACGAGCAGTACTTC.